This T cell receptor beta chain is from a study of blood T cell repertoires in COVID-19. The CDR3 is 14 residues long. Germline V gives CDR1 WNHNN, CDR2 SYGVQD (reference sequence). V was clipped by 0 bases and J by 1 base, with 7 bases between them. The sample holds one count of this clone. In the study's own analysis: Scientists estimated how many nucleated cells there were by amplifying reference gene primers. TCRdb keeps only in-frame clones here, not all; method: immunoSEQ multiplex PCR. The V and J calls and clone size come from that table; D and trimming were worked out from the DNA. The sample holds approximately 440,000 clones, roughly 87% seen once. Individuals drawn from around 24 US areas were about 18 to 100 years old. Grouping used clinical history reported by participants in a survey and questionnaire. Recovery among Cohort 3 donors was established by two negative PCRs, clearance, or symptom resolution.

Sample: PBMCs or T cells enriched from blood (not recorded which). The receptor was isolated from a woman under 30 who had recovered from COVID-19. This chain uses TRBV10-1 with TRBJ2-7; a weak D match, TRBD1 (5 bases). CDR3 residues: CASSESTASYEQYF. In DNA, the CDR3 is TGCGCCAGCAGTGAGTCGACAGCATCCTACGAGCAGTACTTC.